Listed below are T cell receptor beta chains from one sample, sequenced in a study of blood T cell repertoires in COVID-19. TCRdb's copy holds only in-frame clones and misses some; the assay was immunoSEQ multiplex PCR. The sample holds 110,000 to 150,000 clones; approximately 84% are singletons and the top ten take roughly 2%. Sequenced input: peripheral blood. These receptors all come from an older woman with acute or convalescent COVID-19. Both conserved end residues are part of each CDR3.

V	J	CDR3
TRBV6-5	TRBJ1-5	CASGEEGSNQPQHF
TRBV7-9	TRBJ1-2	CASTPELRRSGYTF
TRBV2	TRBJ2-5	CASSEALTSGRRETQYF
TRBV24-1	TRBJ2-1	CATSVGGTTYYNEQFF
TRBV7-6	TRBJ2-2	CASSLAPNTGELFF
TRBV2	TRBJ2-5	CASSLSLGTVETQYF
TRBV9	TRBJ1-6	CASSALGGVSYNSPLHF
TRBV11-2	TRBJ2-2	CASSSQGAAGELFF
TRBV19	TRBJ2-7	CASRPTGESYEQYF
TRBV7-8	TRBJ1-5	CASSLGQGYQPQHF
TRBV5-1	TRBJ1-1	CASSSGANTEAFF
TRBV30	TRBJ1-1	CAWRGGGFADEAFF
TRBV27	TRBJ1-5	CASSLSRGVHQPQHF
TRBV10-3	TRBJ2-1	CAIRGASGYNEQFF
TRBV28	TRBJ2-2	CASTWTGHTGELFF
TRBV19	TRBJ1-1	CASSIGTGGYDTEAFF
TRBV12-3/TRBV12-4	TRBJ1-1	CASVREINTEAFF
TRBV5-4	TRBJ2-1	CASSSRLAGVRYEQFF
TRBV19	TRBJ2-7	CATSEGTSGILTYEQYF
TRBV19	TRBJ2-1	CASSIFAYSYNEQFF
TRBV28	TRBJ1-1	CASSSRDRGHLDTEAFF
TRBV19	TRBJ2-6	CASSTLTGAGANVLTF
TRBV4-1	TRBJ2-3	CASSRDLITDTQYF
TRBV27	TRBJ2-2	CASSQGLAGSTGELFF
TRBV9	TRBJ1-2	CASSVFDRGSSYGYTF
TRBV10-3	TRBJ2-7	CAISDPGSSYEQYF
TRBV5-8	TRBJ2-2	CASSFGTYNTGELFF
TRBV5-1	TRBJ2-7	CASSWGLAGDEQYF
TRBV10-3	TRBJ1-1	CAIRQEGFAEAFF
TRBV6-5	TRBJ2-3	CASSRQGTDTQYF
TRBV7-9	TRBJ2-5	CASSLGTSGARTQYF
TRBV27	TRBJ2-2	CASKRDPNTGELFF
TRBV7-9	TRBJ1-2	CASSHPKSGTGIGYTF
TRBV27	TRBJ1-5	CASSLQGASNQPQHF
TRBV6-1	TRBJ2-7	CASSEESGLADYEQYF
TRBV19	TRBJ2-7	CASSSRLTAGAHEQYF
TRBV12-3/TRBV12-4	TRBJ2-3	CASSLRMDTQYF
TRBV30	TRBJ2-1	CAWEREGGNEQFF
TRBV12-3/TRBV12-4	TRBJ2-1	CASCSGVRNEQFF
TRBV6-5	TRBJ2-1	CASSSSGGSYNEQFF
TRBV18	TRBJ2-7	CASSPRSRGSSYEQYF